These 29 T cell receptor beta chains were all obtained from the same sample, sequenced in a study of immune reconstitution after stem cell transplant in scleroderma. TCRdb processed the RT-PCR reads anew with MiXCR; each CDR3 protein has one entry. Here the sample spans 5,000 to 6,500 distinct CDR3 sequences, approximately 8% being singletons. The specimen was collected before or after autologous hematopoietic stem cell transplantation (not recorded which). All receptors derive from a male donor with systemic sclerosis.

J is TRBJ1-2 and V is TRBV5-1, with D perhaps TRBD1 (5 bases). Trimming stripped 0 bases from V and 8 bases from J, with 14 bases between. CDR3 size: 14 residues. CDR1 and CDR2 (germline): SGHRS, YFSETQ. CDR3 sequence: CASSLGDSRDGYTF. In DNA, the CDR3 is TGCGCCAGCAGCTTGGGGGACTCCAGGGACGGCTACACCTTC. Complete variable domain (other parts from reference TRBV5-1 and TRBJ1-2): KAGVTQTPRYLIKTRGQQVTLSCSPISGHRSVSWYQQTPGQGLQFLFEYFSETQRNKGNFPGRFSGRQFSNSRSEMNVSTLELGDSALYLCASSLGDSRDGYTFGSGTRLTVV.

This clonotype came up a few times. This sequence joins TRBV29-1 and TRBJ2-7; the match to TRBD1 covers 10 bases. Unmatched junction bases numbered 7, after V lost 2 bases and J lost 3 bases. The CDR3 loop spans 15 amino acids. Germline V lookup: CDR1 SQVTM, CDR2 ANQGSEA. CDR3 DNA: TGCAGCGTTGAAACAATGTGGGACAGGGGCTACGAGCAGTACTTC. This translates into CSVETMWDRGYEQYF.

This rearrangement joins TRBV5-1 to TRBJ1-1, with a tentative D call TRBD1 (5 bases). CDR3 length: 14 amino acids. From germline, CDR1 is SGHRS and CDR2 YFSETQ. Trimming took 3 bases from V and 0 from J, leaving 9 bases between them. The CDR3 loop reads CASSSGQLNTEAFF. DNA for the CDR3: TGCGCCAGCAGCTCCGGACAATTGAACACTGAAGCTTTCTTT.

This clonotype is labeled as large. The chain couples TRBV6-1 to TRBJ1-1; the D is unclear. The V end was cut by 6 bases, the J end by 5 bases, with 16 bases between. Germline V gene data show CDR1 as MNHNS and CDR2 as SASEGT. The CDR3 contains 14 residues. This CDR3 is CASRGGYGETEAFF. CDR3 coding DNA: TGTGCCAGCAGGGGAGGATATGGAGAGACTGAAGCTTTCTTT.

By proportion, this clonotype is medium-sized. The chain recombines TRBV3-1 with TRBJ1-6; 8 bases line up with TRBD1. Trimming cost V 4 bases and J 10 bases; bases outside gene matches: 9. Germline loops: CDR1 LGHDT, CDR2 YNNKEL (reference sequence). The CDR3 loop spans 15 amino acids. CDR3 bases: TGTGCCAGCAGCCCCGCGACAGGGGAAGGATCACCCCTCCACTTT. Residues: CASSPATGEGSPLHF. The full variable domain, rest sourced from reference TRBV3-1 and TRBJ1-6, is DTAVSQTPKYLVTQMGNDKSIKCEQNLGHDTMYWYKQDSKKFLKIMFSYNNKELIINETVPNRFSPKSPDKAHLNLHINSLELGDSAVYFCASSPATGEGSPLHFGNGTRLTVT.

This clonotype is medium-sized within its sample. The chain uses TRBV10-3 and TRBJ2-5, with 13 bases aligning to TRBD2. Germline V gives CDR1 ENHRY, CDR2 SYGVKD. J gave up 2 bases and V 9 bases, and 12 bases lay outside the gene matches. This CDR3 has 17 residues. The CDR3 loop is CAISPNILAGGQETQYF. The CDR3 bases are TGTGCCATTTCCCCGAACATACTAGCGGGGGGGCAAGAGACCCAGTACTTC.

This clonotype showed up just a few times. The V call is TRBV29-1, the J call TRBJ2-6, with D perhaps assigned TRBD1 or TRBD2 (5 bases each). The V and J ends lost 4 bases and 2 bases respectively, with 15 bases between them. The CDR3 is 16 amino acids. Germline-derived CDR1 and CDR2 are SQVTM and ANQGSEA. The CDR3 spells CSVAGGGSAGANVLTF. The CDR3 DNA follows: TGCAGCGTTGCTGGGGGTGGGTCTGCTGGGGCCAACGTCCTGACTTTC.

This clonotype occurred a few times. The V and J genes are TRBV20-1 and TRBJ1-2; the D is unclear. Germline V lookup: CDR1 DFQATT, CDR2 SNEGSKA (reference sequence). V lost 6 bases to trimming and J lost 6 bases, with 11 bases between them. The CDR3 sequence is 11 residues long. The CDR3 protein is CSATPGNGYTF. In DNA form, the CDR3 reads TGCAGTGCCACTCCGGGGAATGGCTACACCTTC.

This rearrangement joins TRBV29-1 to TRBJ1-4; unclear D gene. Germline assignment: CDR1 SQVTM and CDR2 ANQGSEA. V lost 6 bases to trimming and J lost 3 bases, with 11 bases between them. CDR3 length: 13 residues. The CDR3 DNA reads TGCAGCGTCGCGGGAGTCGCTAATGAAAAACTGTTTTTT. This codes for CSVAGVANEKLFF.

CDR3 in amino acids: CASSPERNQPQHF. Written as DNA, the CDR3 is TGTGCCAGCTCACCAGAAAGAAATCAGCCCCAGCATTTT. The rearrangement links TRBV18 to TRBJ1-5; D is unclear. The CDR3 is 13 amino acids. Germline CDR1 is KGHSH and CDR2 is LQKENI. The V end lost 2 bases, the J end lost 4 bases, and 6 bases lay between the germline ends.

The chain is built from TRBV19 and TRBJ1-1; D possibly corresponds to TRBD1 (5 bases). Trimming removed 3 bases at V and 2 bases at J, with 10 bases between. The CDR3 contains 14 residues. Germline V gene lookup returns CDR1 LNHDA and CDR2 SQIVND (reference sequence). CDR3 nucleotide sequence: TGTGCCAGTAGTATCGGGACGGCCAACACTGAAGCTTTCTTT. Translated: CASSIGTANTEAFF.

This clonotype has just a few counts. This chain links TRBV5-1 with TRBJ2-6; D is perhaps TRBD1 (6 bases). Germline assignment: CDR1 SGHRS and CDR2 YFSETQ. The ends were cut back, 3 bases at V and 4 bases at J, with 17 bases in the middle. This CDR3 has 17 amino acids. CDR3 DNA sequence: TGCGCCAGCAGCTACAGTTCAGGGGCGGCAGGGGCCAACGTCCTGACTTTC. This sequence encodes CASSYSSGAAGANVLTF.

This clonotype is medium-sized (0.01 to 0.1%) within its sample. The chain recombines TRBV7-9 with TRBJ1-1; TRBD1 might be the D (6 bases). The CDR3 is 14 residues long. Between the trimmed V and J ends, which lost 2 bases and 3 bases, there was a span of 10 bases. CDR1 is SEHNR, CDR2 FQNEAQ, per germline (reference sequence). CDR3 in DNA: TGTGCCAGCAGCTTACCGGAGGGGGACACTGAAGCTTTCTTT. It encodes CASSLPEGDTEAFF.

By proportion, this clonotype is medium-sized. The chain links TRBV5-6 to TRBJ1-2; 8 nucleotides line up with TRBD1. This CDR3 comprises 15 residues. CDR1 and CDR2 from the germline V gene are SGHDT and YYEEEE. J was trimmed by 3 bases and V by 1 base; bases with no gene match: 5. The CDR3 loop is CASSLLGQGDYGYTF. As DNA, the CDR3 is TGTGCCAGCAGCTTGTTAGGACAGGGCGACTATGGCTACACCTTC.

CDR3 nucleotides: TGTGCTAGTGGTTTGGTACTTTCGGCTAGCGGGACCTCACCCCTGTACAATGAGCAGTTCTTC. It encodes CASGLVLSASGTSPLYNEQFF. The chain carries TRBV12-5 and TRBJ2-1, with 9 positions matching TRBD2. Germline assignment: CDR1 LGHNT and CDR2 FRNRAP. The CDR3 runs to 21 residues. J was trimmed by 4 bases and V by 0 bases; bases with no gene match: 19.

By its share, this clonotype is medium-sized. The rearrangement uses TRBV3-1 and TRBJ1-3; the D is unclear. Trimming cost V 0 bases and J 4 bases, with 10 bases left between them. Germline lookup yields CDR1 LGHDT and CDR2 YNNKEL (reference sequence). There are 15 residues in the CDR3. The CDR3 DNA sequence: TGTGCCAGCAGCCAAGACCTGGGTGCAGGAAACACCATATATTTT. Translated, it gives CASSQDLGAGNTIYF.

The rearrangement links TRBV11-2 to TRBJ1-2, with TRBD1 as a possible D gene (5 bases). CDR1 SGHAT and CDR2 FQNNGV come from the germline V gene. The CDR3 is 13 residues long. V lost 5 bases and J 3 bases, leaving 10 bases between the germline ends. DNA of the CDR3: TGTGCCAGCAGCAATCTCAGGGACTATGGCTACACCTTC. Amino acids: CASSNLRDYGYTF. The entire variable domain, with the rest obtained from reference TRBV11-2 and TRBJ1-2, is as follows: EAGVAQSPRYKIIEKRQSVAFWCNPISGHATLYWYQQILGQGPKLLIQFQNNGVVDDSQLPKDRFSAERLKGVDSTLKIQPAKLEDSAVYLCASSNLRDYGYTFGSGTRLTVV.

The V gene is TRBV7-2, the J gene TRBJ2-5; 8 nucleotides line up with TRBD2. The CDR3 contains 15 residues. The V gene's germline CDR1 is SGHTA and CDR2 FQGNSA. V was pared by 5 bases and J by 2 bases, with 7 bases of the junction left unmatched. The CDR3 sequence is CASSAGGLQQETQYF. The CDR3 bases are TGTGCCAGCAGCGCGGGGGGACTGCAACAAGAGACCCAGTACTTC.

This clonotype is labeled medium-sized (0.01 to 0.1%). CDR3 nucleotides: TGCAGTGCCACCGGGACTAGCGGTAACAATGAGCAGTTCTTC. Translated: CSATGTSGNNEQFF. V usage is TRBV20-1 and J usage is TRBJ2-1; TRBD2 matches 11 bases. J was trimmed by 5 bases and V by 6 bases; bases with no gene match: 6. The CDR3 covers 14 residues. Germline V lookup: CDR1 DFQATT, CDR2 SNEGSKA (reference sequence).

As to this clonotype: It may be a read error: a sequence one base away is much more abundant. The chain uses TRBV5-1 and TRBJ1-2, with TRBD1 as a possible D gene (5 bases). V was clipped by 4 bases and J by 2 bases, with 15 bases between them. The CDR3 covers 15 residues. CDR1 and CDR2 from the germline V gene are SGHRS and YFSETQ. The CDR3 nucleotides read TGCGCCAGCAGCCCGCTTGGTGGGGACAACTATGGCTACACCTTC. Translation: CASSPLGGDNYGYTF.

By share, this clonotype ranks as medium-sized. The rearrangement joins TRBV27 to TRBJ1-3, with a weak D call TRBD1 (5 bases). From germline, CDR1 is MNHEY and CDR2 SMNVEV (reference sequence). V lost 3 bases, J lost 4 bases, and 13 bases lay in between. The CDR3 extends over 15 amino acids. In nucleotides, the CDR3 is TGTGCCAGCAGTTTCTCAGGGAGTCCAGGAAACACCATATATTTT. This sequence encodes CASSFSGSPGNTIYF.

This clonotype ranks as medium-sized (0.01 to 0.1%). The genes are TRBV14 and TRBJ1-6; TRBD1 agrees at 7 bases. This CDR3 contains 14 residues. Germline V lookup: CDR1 SGHDN, CDR2 FVKESK. The junction had 4 bases not matched to a gene; V was cut back by 4 bases and J by 7 bases. The CDR3 spells CASSLGTENSPLHF. The CDR3 DNA follows: TGTGCCAGCAGCCTTGGGACAGAGAATTCACCCCTCCACTTT.

This clonotype was seen a handful of times. This chain connects TRBV11-2 to TRBJ2-3, with 9 bases aligning to TRBD2. V was pared by 1 base and J by 6 bases, with 11 bases of the junction left unmatched. The CDR3 sequence is 17 residues long. CDR1 and CDR2 from the germline V gene are SGHAT and FQNNGV. The CDR3 reads CASSLVFRTSVGDTQYF. CDR3 DNA: TGTGCCAGCAGCTTAGTATTCCGGACTAGCGTGGGCGATACGCAGTATTTT. The complete variable domain, with remaining parts taken from reference TRBV11-2 and TRBJ2-3, reads EAGVAQSPRYKIIEKRQSVAFWCNPISGHATLYWYQQILGQGPKLLIQFQNNGVVDDSQLPKDRFSAERLKGVDSTLKIQPAKLEDSAVYLCASSLVFRTSVGDTQYFGPGTRLTVL.

The CDR3 reads CASSLAGSGPTDTQYF. Here the CDR3 DNA reads TGTGCCAGCAGCTTAGCTGGTAGCGGCCCCACAGATACGCAGTATTTT. The V gene is TRBV13, the J gene TRBJ2-3; maybe TRBD2 (6 bases). V was cut by 1 base and J by 2 bases, with 13 bases left in between. CDR3 length: 16 residues. Germline V CDR1 and CDR2: PRHDT, FYEKMQ (reference sequence).

This clonotype is judged medium-sized. This chain joins TRBV20-1 and TRBJ1-4, with D possibly being TRBD1 (5 bases). The length of the CDR3 is 12 residues. Germline V gives CDR1 DFQATT, CDR2 SNEGSKA (reference sequence). V lost 8 bases and J 4 bases, leaving 11 bases between the germline ends. The CDR3 DNA sequence: TGCAGTATAGGGGTTTATAATGAAAAACTGTTTTTT. It specifies CSIGVYNEKLFF.

By frequency in the sample, this clonotype is medium-sized (0.01 to 0.1%). This chain uses TRBV12-5 with TRBJ2-1; D gene unclear. V was shortened by 2 bases and J by 5 bases, with 10 bases between the two germline ends. This CDR3 comprises 14 residues. CDR1 and CDR2 (germline): LGHNT, FRNRAP. In DNA, the CDR3 is TGTGCTAGTGGTTTGATCGGAAGGGACAATGAGCAGTTCTTC. As protein: CASGLIGRDNEQFF.

This clonotype occurred a few times. The V gene is TRBV7-9, the J gene TRBJ2-1; possibly TRBD2 for D (5 bases). The CDR3 length is 13 residues. Germline V gives CDR1 SEHNR, CDR2 FQNEAQ (reference sequence). V shed 5 bases and J shed 7 bases, with 12 bases lying between them. CDR3 protein: CASSPDSVNEQFF. The CDR3 nucleotides read TGTGCCAGCAGCCCGGACTCCGTGAATGAGCAGTTCTTC.

This clonotype is labeled medium-sized (0.01 to 0.1%). The J gene is TRBJ1-1, the V gene TRBV7-2; the D gene is possibly TRBD1 (6 bases). Per the germline V gene, CDR1 is SGHTA and CDR2 is FQGNSA. With 4 bases removed from V and 1 base from J, the gap between germline ends came to 10 bases. The CDR3 is made up of 14 amino acids. The CDR3 nucleotides read TGTGCCAGCAGCTCAGGACAGTGGAACACTGAAGCTTTCTTT. This gives the protein CASSSGQWNTEAFF.

This clonotype has more than one count but fewer than ten. The chain couples TRBV12-3 or TRBV12-4 to TRBJ2-3; the D gene is possibly TRBD2 (6 bases). This CDR3 has 11 amino acids. V was pared by 7 bases and J by 5 bases, with 7 bases between. The CDR3 is CASTGGDTQYF. DNA for the CDR3: TGTGCCAGCACCGGGGGAGATACGCAGTATTTT.